This T cell receptor beta chain was documented in a study of OX40 agonist ivuxolimab in advanced cancers. Whole-study context: Earlier anti-PD-1, anti-PD-L1 or anti-CTLA-4 therapy was permitted; 40% had received some. Study-level findings and limits: Both blood CD4+ and CD8+ T cells showed clonal growth by week 6 at 0.1 to 3.0 mg/kg.

From germline, CDR1 is SEHNR and CDR2 FQNEAQ (reference sequence). V gave up 0 bases and J gave up 7 bases, with 9 bases separating them. This CDR3 has 13 residues. Details on this clone: Antigen specificity is unknown.

Some clones are missing from TCRdb's copy, which holds only in-frame ones; the method was immunoSEQ multiplex PCR. This table has approximately 64,000 clones, around 90% appearing once. The sample was CD4+ or CD8+ T cells sorted from blood, taken in a trial of the OX40 agonist ivuxolimab. The sequence was collected from an adult with an advanced solid tumor such as melanoma, head and neck, liver or kidney cancer. The chain recombines TRBV7-9 with TRBJ1-1; D is unclear. DNA for the CDR3: TGTGCCAGCAGCTTAGCGGAAGGGTATGAAGCTTTCTTT. This encodes CASSLAEGYEAFF.